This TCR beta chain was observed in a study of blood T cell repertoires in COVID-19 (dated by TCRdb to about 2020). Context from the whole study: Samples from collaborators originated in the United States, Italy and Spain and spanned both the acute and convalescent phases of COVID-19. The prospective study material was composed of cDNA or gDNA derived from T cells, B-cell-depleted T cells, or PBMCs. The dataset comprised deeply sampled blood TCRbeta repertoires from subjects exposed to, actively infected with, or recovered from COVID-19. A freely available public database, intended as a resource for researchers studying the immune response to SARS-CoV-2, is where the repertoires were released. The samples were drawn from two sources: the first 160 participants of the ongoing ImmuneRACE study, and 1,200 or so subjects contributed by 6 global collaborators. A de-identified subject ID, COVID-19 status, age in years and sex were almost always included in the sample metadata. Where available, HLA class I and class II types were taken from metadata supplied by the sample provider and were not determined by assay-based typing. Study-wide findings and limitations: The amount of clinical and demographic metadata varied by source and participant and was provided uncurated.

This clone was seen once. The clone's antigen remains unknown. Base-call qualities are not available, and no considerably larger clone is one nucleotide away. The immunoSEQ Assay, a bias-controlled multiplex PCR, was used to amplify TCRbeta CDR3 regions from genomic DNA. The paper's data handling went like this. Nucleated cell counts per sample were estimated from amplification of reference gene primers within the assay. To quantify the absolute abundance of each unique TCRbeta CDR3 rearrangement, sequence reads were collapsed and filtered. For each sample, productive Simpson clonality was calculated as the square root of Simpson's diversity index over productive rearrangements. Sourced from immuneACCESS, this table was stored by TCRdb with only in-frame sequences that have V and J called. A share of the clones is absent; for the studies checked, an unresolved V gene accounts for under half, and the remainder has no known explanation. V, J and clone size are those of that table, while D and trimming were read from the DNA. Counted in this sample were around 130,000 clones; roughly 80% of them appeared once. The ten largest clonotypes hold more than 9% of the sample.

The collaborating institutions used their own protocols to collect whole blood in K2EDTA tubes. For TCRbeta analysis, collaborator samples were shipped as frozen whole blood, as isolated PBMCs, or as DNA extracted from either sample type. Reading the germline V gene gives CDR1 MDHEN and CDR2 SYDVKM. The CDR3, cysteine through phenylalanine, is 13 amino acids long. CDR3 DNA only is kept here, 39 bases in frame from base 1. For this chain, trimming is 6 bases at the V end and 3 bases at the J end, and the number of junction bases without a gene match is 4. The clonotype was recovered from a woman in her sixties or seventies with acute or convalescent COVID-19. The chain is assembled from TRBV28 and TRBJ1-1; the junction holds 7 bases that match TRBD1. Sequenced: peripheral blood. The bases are TGTGCCAGCAGCCCAGACAGGGACACTGAAGCTTTCTTT. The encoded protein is CASSPDRDTEAFF. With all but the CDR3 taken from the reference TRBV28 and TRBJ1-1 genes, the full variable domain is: DVKVTQSSRYLVKRTGEKVFLECVQDMDHENMFWYRQDPGLGLRLIYFSYDVKMKEKGDIPEGYSVSREKKERFSLILESASTNQTSMYLCASSPDRDTEAFFGQGTRLTVV.